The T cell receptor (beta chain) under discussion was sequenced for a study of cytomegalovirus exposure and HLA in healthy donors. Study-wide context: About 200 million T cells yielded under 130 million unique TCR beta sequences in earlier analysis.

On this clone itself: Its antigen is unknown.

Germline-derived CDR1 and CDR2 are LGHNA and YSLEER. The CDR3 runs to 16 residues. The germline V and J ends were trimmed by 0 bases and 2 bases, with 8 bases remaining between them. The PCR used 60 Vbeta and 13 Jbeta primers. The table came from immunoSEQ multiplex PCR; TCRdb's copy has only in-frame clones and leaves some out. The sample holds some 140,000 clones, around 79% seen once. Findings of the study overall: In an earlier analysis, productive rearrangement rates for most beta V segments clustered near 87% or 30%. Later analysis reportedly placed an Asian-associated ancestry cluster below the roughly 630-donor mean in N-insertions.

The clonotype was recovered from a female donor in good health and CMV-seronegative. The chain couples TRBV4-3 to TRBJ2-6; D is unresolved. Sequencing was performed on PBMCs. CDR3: CASSQDLAAGANVLTF. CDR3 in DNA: TGCGCCAGCAGCCAAGATCTTGCAGCTGGGGCCAACGTCCTGACTTTC.